These T cell receptor beta chains were read from a single sample in a study of vaccination and CD4 T cells after COVID-19. In TCRdb, the PCR reads were re-called with MiXCR into one record per CDR3 protein. The data contain fewer than 20,000 distinct CDR3 sequences, around 40% of them singletons. Antigens of these TCRs are unknown. The starting material was CD4+ T cells from blood, cultured in vitro, obtained before SARS-CoV-2 vaccination. Source of these receptors: a human donor who received a COVID-19 vaccine. Each CDR3 is given with its conserved first and last residue. The order of the fields is CDR3 protein, CDR3 DNA, clone size, J gene, V gene, D gene. The D gene is left open where the match is weak. The size field is filled for only some rows; it gives once, few, many or a size class.

CASSLGAGGPRDTQYF,TGTGCCAGCAGCTTAGGAGCGGGGGGCCCCAGAGATACGCAGTATTTT,few,TRBJ2-3,TRBV5-4,TRBD2
CASSESGRTNEKLFF,TGCGCCAGCAGTGAGTCGGGACGGACTAATGAAAAACTGTTTTTT,few,TRBJ1-4,TRBV10-1,.
CASGLVVAGRGKQPQHF,TGTGCTAGTGGTTTGGTAGTCGCCGGGAGGGGTAAGCAGCCCCAGCATTTT,.,TRBJ1-5,TRBV12-5,.
CATSIDSRYGYTF,TGTGCCACCTCGATCGACAGTCGCTATGGCTACACCTTC,.,TRBJ1-2,TRBV24-1,.
CATRGQGPGELFF,TGTGCCACCAGGGGACAGGGTCCCGGGGAGCTGTTTTTT,.,TRBJ2-2,TRBV24-1,TRBD1
CASSFTGSGANVLTF,TGTGCCAGCAGTTTTACGGGGTCTGGGGCCAACGTCCTGACTTTC,.,TRBJ2-6,TRBV12-3/TRBV12-4,.
CASSPRGTGENYGYTF,TGTGCCAGCAGCCCAAGGGGGACAGGGGAAAACTATGGCTACACCTTC,.,TRBJ1-2,TRBV12-3/TRBV12-4,TRBD1
CASSIGRASRNQPQHF,TGTGCCAGTAGTATCGGACGGGCGAGTCGCAATCAGCCCCAGCATTTT,medium-sized,TRBJ1-5,TRBV19,.
CASSIRGDQPQHF,TGTGCCAGTAGTATTCGGGGAGATCAGCCCCAGCATTTT,few,TRBJ1-5,TRBV19,.
CASSVPGTGSGYTF,TGTGCCAGCAGCGTACCCGGGACAGGGAGTGGCTACACCTTC,few,TRBJ1-2,TRBV7-2,TRBD1
CASSPDRFNHGYTF,TGTGCCAGCAGCCCGGACCGTTTTAACCATGGCTACACCTTC,.,TRBJ1-2,TRBV7-8,.
CASTLRQGGPGNTEAFF,TGTGCCAGCACCCTAAGGCAGGGCGGTCCCGGGAATACTGAAGCTTTCTTT,large,TRBJ1-1,TRBV5-5,.
CASSNDRGVETQYF,TGTGCCAGTAGCAATGACAGGGGAGTCGAGACCCAGTACTTC,few,TRBJ2-5,TRBV19,TRBD1
CASSESDGEAFF,TGCGCCAGCAGTGAGTCGGACGGTGAAGCTTTCTTT,few,TRBJ1-1,TRBV10-1,.
CASGLPSTGSHEQYF,TGTGCTAGTGGTTTGCCGTCGACAGGGTCTCACGAGCAGTACTTC,medium-sized,TRBJ2-7,TRBV12-5,TRBD1
CASRRITGNYGYTF,TGTGCCAGTAGACGAATTACAGGAAACTATGGCTACACCTTC,.,TRBJ1-2,TRBV19,.
CSAGIPGRNTEAFF,TGCAGTGCCGGTATCCCGGGACGGAACACTGAAGCTTTCTTT,few,TRBJ1-1,TRBV20-1,.
CASNPRRGSDGYTF,TGTGCCAGCAACCCTCGGAGGGGCTCGGATGGCTACACCTTC,few,TRBJ1-2,TRBV7-2,.
CASSKTGTGTHEQFF,TGTGCCAGTAGTAAGACCGGGACAGGGACCCATGAGCAGTTCTTC,.,TRBJ2-1,TRBV19,TRBD1
CASSPGVDNYGYTF,TGTGCCAGCAGCCCCGGGGTAGATAACTATGGCTACACCTTC,.,TRBJ1-2,TRBV7-2,.
CASSFRVVNYGYTF,TGTGCCAGCAGTTTCCGGGTCGTAAACTATGGCTACACCTTC,few,TRBJ1-2,TRBV7-2,.